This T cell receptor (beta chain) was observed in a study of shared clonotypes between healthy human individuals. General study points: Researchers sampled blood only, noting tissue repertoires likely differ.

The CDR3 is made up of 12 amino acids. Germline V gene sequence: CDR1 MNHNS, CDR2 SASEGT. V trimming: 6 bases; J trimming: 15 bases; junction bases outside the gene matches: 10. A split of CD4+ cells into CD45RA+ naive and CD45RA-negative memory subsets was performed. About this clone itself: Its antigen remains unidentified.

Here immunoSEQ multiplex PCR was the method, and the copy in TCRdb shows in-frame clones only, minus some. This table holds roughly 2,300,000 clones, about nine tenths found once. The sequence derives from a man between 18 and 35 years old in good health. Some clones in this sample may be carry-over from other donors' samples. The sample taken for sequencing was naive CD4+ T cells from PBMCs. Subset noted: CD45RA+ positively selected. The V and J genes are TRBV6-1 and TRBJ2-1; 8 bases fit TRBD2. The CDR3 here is CASRDISGRMFF. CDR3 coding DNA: TGTGCCAGCAGGGACATCAGCGGGAGAATGTTCTTC.